This entry features one T cell receptor (beta chain) sequence. Original processing notes: By means of reference gene primer amplification, nucleated cell counts were estimated. TCRdb's table, derived via immunoSEQ multiplex PCR, lists solely in-frame clones and lacks some. The V and J calls and clone size are taken from that table; D and trimming were inferred from the DNA. The sample shows around 500,000 clones, around 85% of them seen only once. This sample was taken from a study of blood T cell repertoires in COVID-19. On the study more broadly: PBMCs, B-cell-depleted T cells, or T cells provided the cDNA or gDNA that made up the material.

The germline gives CDR1 KGHDR, CDR2 SFDVKD. The length of the CDR3 is 18 residues. Trimming took 4 bases from V and 7 from J; bases not matched to a gene: 9. Participants, about 18 to 100 years old, spanned under 25 US areas. All recovered Cohort 3 donors got two negative PCRs, got clearance, or saw symptom resolution. The sample comprised PBMCs or T cells enriched from blood (not recorded which). This clonotype was obtained from an older woman who had recovered from COVID-19. The rearrangement uses TRBV24-1 and TRBJ2-2; 15 bases line up with TRBD2. The CDR3 region is CATSETGLAGGPVGELFF. Here the CDR3 DNA reads TGTGCCACCAGTGAAACCGGACTAGCGGGGGGGCCGGTCGGGGAGCTGTTTTTT.